One sample yielded the 29 T cell receptor beta chains listed below, sequenced in a study of OX40 agonist ivuxolimab in advanced cancers. Method: immunoSEQ multiplex PCR; TCRdb's copy keeps in-frame clones and lacks some. Among under 85,000 clones, approximately 86% were seen once, and the ten largest hold around 0.79%. Source: CD4+ or CD8+ T cells sorted from blood, taken in a trial of the OX40 agonist ivuxolimab. The receptor set was obtained from an adult with an advanced solid tumor such as melanoma, head and neck, liver or kidney cancer.

This chain links TRBV6-5 with TRBJ1-2; D not resolved. This CDR3 spans 11 amino acids. The V end lost 7 bases, the J end lost 6 bases, and 9 bases lay between the germline ends. Germline CDR1 is MNHEY and CDR2 is SVGAGI. DNA for the CDR3: TGTGCCAGCAAGAGGGAACATGGCTACACCTTC. This gives the protein CASKREHGYTF.

The CDR3, as DNA: TGTGCCTGGAGTGTTGAAGAGGGTAAAGCTTTCTTT. Protein: CAWSVEEGKAFF. The chain links TRBV30 to TRBJ1-1; D call uncertain. This CDR3 comprises 12 residues. Trimming shortened V by 0 bases and J by 9 bases, and 11 bases separated the two germline ends. The germline V gene encodes CDR1 GTSNPN and CDR2 SVGIG (reference sequence). The full variable domain, with the rest looked up from reference TRBV30 and TRBJ1-1, is SQTIHQWPATLVQPVGSPLSLECTVEGTSNPNLYWYRQAAGRGLQLLFYSVGIGQISSEVPQNLSASRPQDRQFILSSKKLLLSDSGFYLCAWSVEEGKAFFGQGTRLTVV.

The chain has TRBV2 and TRBJ1-2, with 9 bases fitting TRBD1. V dropped 4 bases and J dropped 2; count of bases not matched to a gene: 5. Germline CDR1 and CDR2: SNHLY and FYNNEI. This CDR3 region has 15 residues. The CDR3 nucleotides are TGTGCCAGCAGTGCGGCAGGACAGGGGAACTATGGCTACACCTTC. Translation gives CASSAAGQGNYGYTF.

This chain links TRBV6-4 with TRBJ2-7, with D possibly called TRBD1 or TRBD2 (5 bases each). CDR1 MRHNA and CDR2 SNTAGT come from the germline V gene. Trimming shortened V by 7 bases and J by 4 bases, and 11 bases separated the two germline ends. The CDR3 contains 12 residues. CDR3 coding DNA: TGTGCCAGCATGGGACCGATATACGAGCAGTACTTC. Translated: CASMGPIYEQYF.

The chain recombines TRBV7-9 with TRBJ1-4, with a weak D call TRBD1 (6 bases). Trimming took 4 bases from V and 0 from J, leaving 6 bases between them. The CDR3 extends over 14 amino acids. The germline gives CDR1 SEHNR, CDR2 FQNEAQ (reference sequence). DNA for the CDR3: TGTGCCAGCAGCTGGACAGCAACTAATGAAAAACTGTTTTTT. This translates into CASSWTATNEKLFF.

The rearrangement links TRBV2 to TRBJ2-1; tentative D call: TRBD2 (7 bases). CDR1 is SNHLY, CDR2 FYNNEI, per germline. This CDR3 region has 15 residues. V lost 8 bases and J lost 5, with 19 bases in between. In DNA, the CDR3 is TGTGCCAGCGCTTTGAGGGGGGGCTTGAACAATGAGCAGTTCTTC. The encoded protein is CASALRGGLNNEQFF.

The chain links TRBV30 to TRBJ1-5; D may be TRBD1 (6 bases). CDR1 GTSNPN and CDR2 SVGIG come from the germline V gene (reference sequence). This CDR3 has 16 residues. Deletions cut 0 bases from V and 2 bases from J, with 14 bases between. The CDR3 protein is CAWSVRGADRNQPQHF. The CDR3 DNA sequence: TGTGCCTGGAGTGTACGGGGGGCGGATCGCAATCAGCCCCAGCATTTT.

This chain uses TRBV5-4 with TRBJ1-2, with D perhaps matching TRBD1 (5 bases). Germline V gene sequence: CDR1 SGHNT, CDR2 YYREEE (reference sequence). The CDR3 extends over 15 amino acids. Trimming shortened V by 4 bases and J by 2 bases, and 15 bases separated the two germline ends. CDR3 DNA: TGTGCCAGCAGCCCCACGAGGGGCGCCAACTATGGCTACACCTTC. It is translated as CASSPTRGANYGYTF.

This sequence joins TRBV6-5 and TRBJ2-1, with 10 bases fitting TRBD2. V gave up 4 bases and J gave up 4 bases; unmatched junction bases: 7. This CDR3 contains 16 residues. Germline lookup yields CDR1 MNHEY and CDR2 SVGAGI. CDR3 nucleotide sequence: TGTGCCAGCAGTTCCCTAGCGGGAGCGGGTTACAATGAGCAGTTCTTC. Its translation is CASSSLAGAGYNEQFF.

This chain joins TRBV7-9 and TRBJ1-6; no firm D call. V lost 1 base, J lost 4 bases, and 5 bases lay in between. CDR1 and CDR2 from the germline V gene are SEHNR and FQNEAQ (reference sequence). This CDR3 contains 14 residues. The DNA for the CDR3 is TGTGCCAGCAGCTTAGAGCTGTATAATTCACCCCTCCACTTT. It is translated as CASSLELYNSPLHF.

In its sample, this clone was seen once. The J gene is TRBJ2-7, the V gene TRBV28; TRBD1 might be the D (5 bases). Germline V gene lookup returns CDR1 MDHEN and CDR2 SYDVKM. This CDR3 is built from 15 residues. V lost 4 bases and J 4 bases, leaving 17 bases between the germline ends. The CDR3 DNA reads as TGTGCCAGCAGTTGGACATCGCAGGGATTGTACGAGCAGTACTTC. As protein: CASSWTSQGLYEQYF. The whole variable domain, filled in from reference TRBV28 and TRBJ2-7, reads DVKVTQSSRYLVKRTGEKVFLECVQDMDHENMFWYRQDPGLGLRLIYFSYDVKMKEKGDIPEGYSVSREKKERFSLILESASTNQTSMYLCASSWTSQGLYEQYFGPGTRLTVT.

V and J are TRBV4-2 and TRBJ1-2; possibly TRBD1 for D (5 bases). V lost 0 bases and J 9 bases, leaving 14 bases between the germline ends. The CDR3 sequence is 14 residues long. Per the germline V gene, CDR1 is LGHNA and CDR2 is YNFKEQ. The CDR3 loop is CASSQDSRGSRYTF. The CDR3 DNA follows: TGTGCCAGCAGCCAAGACTCACGGGGCTCACGCTACACCTTC.

This clone was picked up one time. This chain joins TRBV9 and TRBJ2-5, with 7 bases matching TRBD2. The CDR3 is 15 amino acids. With V trimmed by 0 bases and J by 5 bases, 7 bases remained unmatched. The germline V gene encodes CDR1 SGDLS and CDR2 YYNGEE. The CDR3 reads CASSVGEGIGETQYF. As DNA, the CDR3 is TGTGCCAGCAGCGTAGGGGAGGGGATAGGGGAGACCCAGTACTTC.

This chain connects TRBV28 to TRBJ1-5, with a weak D call TRBD1 (6 bases). Trimming pared 7 bases from V and 4 bases from J, leaving 26 bases between. CDR3 size: 18 residues. Germline CDR1 is MDHEN and CDR2 is SYDVKM. CDR3 sequence reads: CASTQRGGSPSGNQPQHF. DNA for the CDR3: TGTGCCAGCACCCAAAGGGGGGGATCCCCCTCCGGAAATCAGCCCCAGCATTTT.

This clone has just a few counts. The chain is built from TRBV18 and TRBJ1-2; D is unresolved. Per the germline V gene, CDR1 is KGHSH and CDR2 is LQKENI. The V end was cut by 2 bases, the J end by 2 bases, with 12 bases between. This CDR3 spans 15 amino acids. CDR3 loop: CASSPDLTANYGYTF. In DNA, the CDR3 is TGTGCCAGCTCACCAGATTTAACAGCGAACTATGGCTACACCTTC.

The chain couples TRBV7-6 to TRBJ2-1; TRBD2 matches 7 bases. V shed 2 bases, J shed 7 bases, and the junction held 5 bases outside the gene matches. The CDR3 spans 14 residues. Germline V gene data show CDR1 as SGHVS and CDR2 as FNYEAQ. The CDR3 DNA reads as TGTGCCAGCAGCTTAATTGGGGGGGGGAATGAGCAGTTCTTC. Protein product: CASSLIGGGNEQFF.

The chain recombines TRBV28 with TRBJ1-5; tentatively, D is TRBD1 (6 bases). The CDR3 totals 15 residues. Germline CDR1 is MDHEN and CDR2 is SYDVKM. The V end lost 5 bases, the J end lost 4 bases, and 15 bases lay between the germline ends. In DNA, the CDR3 is TGTGCCAGCAGTCGAACAGGGTTGGCAAATCAGCCCCAGCATTTT. This translates into CASSRTGLANQPQHF.

V and J are TRBV5-1 and TRBJ2-2, with TRBD1 matching over 9 bases. The CDR3 covers 15 residues. Germline V lookup: CDR1 SGHRS, CDR2 YFSETQ. The J segment lost 4 bases and the V segment lost 8 bases, leaving 9 bases of the junction unmatched. CDR3 amino acids: CASRTQGAGTGELFF. CDR3 DNA: TGCGCCAGTCGAACACAGGGGGCGGGCACCGGGGAGCTGTTTTTT.

The count of this clone is one. This chain uses TRBV28 with TRBJ2-1; D is undetermined. The germline V gene encodes CDR1 MDHEN and CDR2 SYDVKM. CDR3 size: 12 residues. The V end lost 6 bases, the J end lost 0 bases, and 3 bases lay between the germline ends. CDR3 DNA sequence: TGTGCCAGCAGAGACTCCTACAATGAGCAGTTCTTC. Protein: CASRDSYNEQFF.

V usage is TRBV11-2 and J usage is TRBJ1-4; possible D gene TRBD1, 6 bases. The CDR3 totals 18 residues. V lost 4 bases, J lost 3 bases, and 21 bases lay in between. CDR1 SGHAT and CDR2 FQNNGV come from the germline V gene. The CDR3 spells CASSSHRAPGTANEKLFF. CDR3 nucleotide sequence: TGTGCCAGCAGCTCGCACAGGGCTCCAGGAACGGCTAATGAAAAACTGTTTTTT.

This chain joins TRBV7-6 and TRBJ1-2, with unresolved D. Germline V gene data show CDR1 as SGHVS and CDR2 as FNYEAQ. This CDR3 has 17 amino acids. Trimming took off 1 base at V and 3 bases at J, with 18 bases between the two ends. The CDR3 protein is CASSLGARTYLDYGYTF. Here the CDR3 DNA reads TGTGCCAGCAGCTTAGGGGCCCGAACATATTTGGACTATGGCTACACCTTC.

The chain joins TRBV19 to TRBJ2-4; tentatively, D is TRBD2 (6 bases). CDR1 and CDR2 (germline): LNHDA, SQIVND (reference sequence). The CDR3 sequence is 16 residues long. Trimming removed 3 bases from V and 0 bases from J, with 12 bases in between. The CDR3 loop is CASSMGRDLAKNIQYF. CDR3 sequence (DNA): TGTGCCAGTAGTATGGGCAGGGACTTAGCCAAAAACATTCAGTACTTC.

CDR3 in DNA: TGTGCCATCAGTGAGGCGGGAGGGCCCTACGAGCAGTACTTC. Translating it yields CAISEAGGPYEQYF. The chain combines TRBV10-3 with TRBJ2-5; TRBD2 matches at 9 bases. The J call may be faulty, since TRBJ2-7 better matches the DNA end. There are 14 residues in the CDR3. Germline-derived CDR1 and CDR2 are ENHRY and SYGVKD.

The V and J genes are TRBV5-1 and TRBJ2-1; 9 nucleotides agree with TRBD2. The CDR3 consists of 16 residues. V gave up 4 bases and J gave up 3 bases; unmatched junction bases: 8. CDR1 SGHRS and CDR2 YFSETQ come from the germline V gene. CDR3 in amino acids: CASSPRTSEIYNEQFF. The CDR3 DNA sequence: TGCGCCAGCAGCCCCCGGACTAGCGAAATCTACAATGAGCAGTTCTTC.

The rearrangement joins TRBV19 to TRBJ2-2, with 7 bases fitting TRBD1. The CDR3 totals 15 residues. V lost 8 bases, J lost 0 bases, and 6 bases stayed unmatched. CDR1 and CDR2 from the germline V gene are LNHDA and SQIVND (reference sequence). The CDR3 DNA reads as TGTGCCAGTCTTACAGGGGTCGCGAACACCGGGGAGCTGTTTTTT. Translation: CASLTGVANTGELFF.

This clone was picked up a small number of times. J is TRBJ2-5 and V is TRBV25-1, with 7 bases lining up with TRBD1. V trimming: 5 bases; J trimming: 5 bases; junction bases outside the gene matches: 8. The CDR3 length is 14 residues. Germline CDR1 reads MGHDK; CDR2 reads SYGVNS. In DNA, the CDR3 is TGTGCCAGCAGTCACCCGGGACAGCGGGAGACCCAGTACTTC. Translated, it gives CASSHPGQRETQYF.

The chain employs TRBV7-9 and TRBJ2-1, with a tentative D call TRBD1 (6 bases). Trimming pared 5 bases from V and 5 bases from J, leaving 19 bases between. This CDR3 has 16 residues. Looked up from germline, CDR1 is SEHNR and CDR2 is FQNEAQ (reference sequence). The CDR3 reads CASSPFRAGDDNEQFF. The CDR3 DNA reads as TGTGCCAGCAGCCCGTTCCGGGCAGGGGACGACAATGAGCAGTTCTTC.

The V call is TRBV19, the J call TRBJ1-2; D gene unclear. CDR3 length equals 14 residues. CDR1 is LNHDA, CDR2 SQIVND, per germline (reference sequence). V lost 3 bases and J lost 1, with 9 bases in between. The CDR3 DNA sequence: TGTGCCAGTAGTATTAACCGGGGTAACTATGGCTACACCTTC. Amino acid sequence: CASSINRGNYGYTF. The variable domain in full, with the rest retrieved from reference TRBV19 and TRBJ1-2, is DGGITQSPKYLFRKEGQNVTLSCEQNLNHDAMYWYRQDPGQGLRLIYYSQIVNDFQKGDIAEGYSVSREKKESFPLTVTSAQKNPTAFYLCASSINRGNYGYTFGSGTRLTVV.

J is TRBJ1-3 and V is TRBV7-6; no clear D gene. Trimming pared 5 bases from V and 4 bases from J, leaving 9 bases between. Germline CDR1 and CDR2: SGHVS and FNYEAQ. The CDR3 consists of 13 residues. CDR3 in amino acids: CASSLTQGNTIYF. Written as DNA, the CDR3 is TGTGCCAGCAGCCTTACACAGGGAAACACCATATATTTT.